This T cell receptor (beta chain) was profiled in a study of blood T cells in healthy people across ages. This clonotype showed up just a few times. Combining a sample-barcoded 5' primer with a J-beta primer mix, a second PCR ran for roughly 7 to 12 cycles. TCRdb ran MiXCR on the 5' RACE reads and lists one entry per CDR3 protein. The table lists approximately 1.5 million distinct CDR3 sequences, about 32% of them singletons. From germline, CDR1 is SGHTA and CDR2 FQGNSA. V gave up 3 bases and J gave up 5 bases; unmatched junction bases: 7. CDR3 length: 15 amino acids. This TCR was sampled from a woman in her 30s in good health. The sequenced sample consisted of blood. The V gene is TRBV7-2, the J gene TRBJ2-1, with 7 bases aligning to TRBD2. In DNA, the CDR3 is TGTGCCAGCAGCTTGTCTGGCGGGGGAAACAATGAGCAGTTCTTC. Translation: CASSLSGGGNNEQFF.